The 14 T cell receptor beta chains below were found in one sample sequenced in a study of T-cell reconstitution after alpha-beta-depleted transplantation in children. Preparation of the TCRbeta library involved a method that used unique molecular identifiers. TCRdb analysed the PCR reads with MiXCR anew, one entry per CDR3 protein. The table includes 250,000 to 350,000 distinct CDR3 sequences, about 10% detected once. Here the sequenced sample was PBMCs from the stem cell graft donor, taken from the stem cell graft. The origin of the receptors is a human donor who donated a stem cell graft to a child with SCID.

This rearrangement joins TRBV20-1 to TRBJ2-3; D is uncertain. CDR3 length: 12 amino acids. V lost 5 bases to trimming and J lost 4 bases, with 10 bases between them. Germline CDR1 reads DFQATT; CDR2 reads SNEGSKA (reference sequence). CDR3 coding DNA: TGCAGTGCTGTCGGGTTGGCAGATACGCAGTATTTT. This gives the protein CSAVGLADTQYF.

The chain couples TRBV7-9 to TRBJ1-1, with D perhaps TRBD1 (6 bases). CDR1 is SEHNR, CDR2 FQNEAQ, per germline (reference sequence). Trimming took off 5 bases at V and 1 base at J, with 17 bases between the two ends. This CDR3 has 16 amino acids. CDR3 residues: CASSPGGRGGNTEAFF. CDR3 DNA: TGTGCCAGCAGCCCGGGAGGACGAGGGGGGAACACTGAAGCTTTCTTT.

This clonotype was observed many times. The rearrangement links TRBV6-1 to TRBJ2-7; TRBD2 matches 14 bases. The CDR3 loop spans 14 amino acids. After removal of 6 bases from V and 5 bases from J, the junction contained 3 bases not matched to a gene. Germline assignment: CDR1 MNHNS and CDR2 SASEGT. The CDR3 is CASRGLAGVHEQYF. For the CDR3, the DNA is TGTGCCAGCAGGGGACTAGCGGGGGTTCACGAGCAGTACTTC.

This clonotype occurred a few times. The rearrangement links TRBV7-9 to TRBJ2-1; a weak D match, TRBD1 (6 bases). Germline values: CDR1 SEHNR, CDR2 FQNEAQ (reference sequence). The V end was cut by 2 bases, the J end by 10 bases, with 9 bases between. There are 12 residues in the CDR3. CDR3 in DNA: TGTGCCAGCAGCTTAATGACAGGCGAGCAGTTCTTC. Its protein is CASSLMTGEQFF. Complete variable domain (other parts from reference TRBV7-9 and TRBJ2-1): DTGVSQNPRHKITKRGQNVTFRCDPISEHNRLYWYRQTLGQGPEFLTYFQNEAQLEKSRLLSDRFSAERPKGSFSTLEIQRTEQGDSAMYLCASSLMTGEQFFGPGTRLTVL.

In this sample, this clonotype turned up a few times. This rearrangement joins TRBV3-1 to TRBJ1-6; D is unclear. V shed 3 bases and J shed 5 bases, with 14 bases lying between them. Germline CDR1 reads LGHDT; CDR2 reads YNNKEL (reference sequence). The CDR3 has 16 amino acids. CDR3 in amino acids: CASSQLLGLDNSPLHF. The CDR3 DNA reads as TGTGCCAGCAGCCAGTTATTGGGCCTGGATAATTCACCCCTCCACTTT. The variable domain in full, completed from reference TRBV3-1 and TRBJ1-6, reads DTAVSQTPKYLVTQMGNDKSIKCEQNLGHDTMYWYKQDSKKFLKIMFSYNNKELIINETVPNRFSPKSPDKAHLNLHINSLELGDSAVYFCASSQLLGLDNSPLHFGNGTRLTVT.

The chain has TRBV29-1 and TRBJ1-1, with TRBD1 identical over 8 bases. The CDR3 runs to 15 residues. V shed 3 bases and J 0 bases; nucleotides not matched to a gene: 6. Germline CDR1 is SQVTM and CDR2 is ANQGSEA. The CDR3 loop reads CSVDSGQGMNTEAFF. As DNA, the CDR3 is TGCAGCGTTGATTCAGGACAGGGCATGAACACTGAAGCTTTCTTT. Together with reference TRBV29-1 and TRBJ1-1, the CDR3 gives the full variable domain: SAVISQKPSRDICQRGTSLTIQCQVDSQVTMMFWYRQQPGQSLTLIATANQGSEATYESGFVIDKFPISRPNLTFSTLTVSNMSPEDSSIYLCSVDSGQGMNTEAFFGQGTRLTVV.

V is TRBV27 and J is TRBJ2-3; 10 nucleotides align to TRBD1. Germline V CDR1 and CDR2: MNHEY, SMNVEV (reference sequence). Trimming removed 3 bases from V and 5 bases from J; junction bases left unmatched: 11. This CDR3 is built from 17 residues. The CDR3 region has the DNA TGTGCCAGCAGTTTCATTTTGAAGGGACAGGGGAGAGATACGCAGTATTTT. Protein product: CASSFILKGQGRDTQYF.

For the CDR3, the DNA is TGCAGTGCAGAAGAGATGGACCGCCAAGAGACCCAGTACTTC. Amino acids: CSAEEMDRQETQYF. The V and J genes are TRBV20-1 and TRBJ2-5; no clear D gene. The CDR3 is 14 residues long. CDR1 DFQATT and CDR2 SNEGSKA come from the germline V gene (reference sequence). V gave up 6 bases and J gave up 1 base, with 15 bases separating them.

V is TRBV6-5 and J is TRBJ2-7; possibly TRBD1 for D (6 bases). CDR3 size: 17 residues. Germline V gives CDR1 MNHEY, CDR2 SVGAGI. Trimming removed 0 bases at V and 4 bases at J, with 19 bases between. The CDR3 DNA sequence: TGTGCCAGCAGTTACTCGTTAAGGGACACCAGATTTTACGAGCAGTACTTC. It translates to CASSYSLRDTRFYEQYF.

This clonotype showed up just a few times. The chain links TRBV12-3 or TRBV12-4 to TRBJ2-2; either TRBD1 or TRBD2 may fit D (5 bases each). The CDR3 contains 16 residues. The V end lost 5 bases, the J end lost 6 bases, and 19 bases lay between the germline ends. CDR3 DNA: TGTGCCAGCAGTCCGGGACCGGGACGGAGCGCCGGGGAGCTGTTTTTT. This encodes CASSPGPGRSAGELFF.

This clonotype was detected only a few times. This chain links TRBV19 with TRBJ2-1; possibly TRBD1 for D (5 bases). The CDR3 has 11 residues. V lost 6 bases to trimming and J lost 8 bases, with 8 bases between them. Germline CDR1 LNHDA, CDR2 SQIVND (reference sequence). DNA of the CDR3: TGTGCCAGTAGCAGGGCCCATGAGCAGTTCTTC. Encoded protein: CASSRAHEQFF.

The V call is TRBV5-1, the J call TRBJ2-3, with a possible D match to TRBD1 (6 bases). In germline, CDR1 is SGHRS, CDR2 YFSETQ. V was cut by 4 bases and J by 10 bases, with 13 bases left in between. The CDR3 is 12 residues long. CDR3 residues: CASSAAGAPQYF. The CDR3 DNA sequence: TGCGCCAGCAGCGCCGCAGGGGCCCCGCAGTATTTT.

This clonotype was recorded a few times. The genes are TRBV9 and TRBJ2-3; TRBD1 matches 7 bases. Trimming took 0 bases from V and 5 from J; bases not matched to a gene: 12. The CDR3 covers 17 residues. Per germline, CDR1 SGDLS and CDR2 YYNGEE. CDR3 loop: CASSVGFSGTVGDTQYF. The CDR3 coding sequence is TGTGCCAGCAGCGTAGGATTTTCCGGGACAGTGGGAGATACGCAGTATTTT. The full variable domain, with the rest looked up from reference TRBV9 and TRBJ2-3, is DSGVTQTPKHLITATGQRVTLRCSPRSGDLSVYWYQQSLDQGLQFLIQYYNGEERAKGNILERFSAQQFPDLHSELNLSSLELGDSALYFCASSVGFSGTVGDTQYFGPGTRLTVL.

This clonotype has at least ten counts. The chain carries TRBV7-2 and TRBJ1-1; D not certain. Deletions cut 3 bases from V and 1 base from J, with 9 bases between. The germline V gene has CDR1 SGHTA and CDR2 FQGNSA. This CDR3 spans 14 amino acids. The CDR3 DNA reads as TGTGCCAGCAGCTTGGCCCGCGGGAACACTGAAGCTTTCTTT. Encoded protein: CASSLARGNTEAFF.